Shown below are 21 T cell receptor beta chains from a single sample sequenced in a study of early T cells in non-severe SARS-CoV-2 infection. A single record per CDR3 protein comes from TCRdb applying MiXCR to the 5' RACE reads. The sample records tens of thousands of distinct CDR3 sequences, less than 5% being singletons. Sequences were obtained from whole blood. Receptor source: an adult who was a healthcare worker with PCR-confirmed SARS-CoV-2 infection or an uninfected control (not recorded which).

This clonotype was picked up a small number of times. This chain joins TRBV29-1 and TRBJ2-3; 8 nucleotides align to TRBD1. The V gene end was trimmed by 6 bases and the J gene end by 0 bases; junction bases not matched to a gene: 2. CDR3 length: 13 residues. Germline CDR1 SQVTM, CDR2 ANQGSEA. The CDR3 here is CSVGDRSTDTQYF. CDR3 bases: TGCAGCGTGGGGGACAGGAGCACAGATACGCAGTATTTT.

In its sample, this clonotype was seen many times. This chain uses TRBV5-1 with TRBJ2-7; D not resolved. Per the germline V gene, CDR1 is SGHRS and CDR2 is YFSETQ. The CDR3 has 11 amino acids. Trimming shortened V by 5 bases and J by 2 bases, and 5 bases separated the two germline ends. The CDR3 region has the DNA TGCGCCAGCAGTGAGGCCTACGAGCAGTACTTC. It specifies CASSEAYEQYF.

This clonotype was counted ten times or more. This chain uses TRBV6-2 or TRBV6-3 with TRBJ2-5, with D unclear. This CDR3 spans 12 amino acids. V dropped 11 bases and J dropped 5 bases, with 15 bases sitting between them. Germline V gene sequence: CDR1 MNHEY, CDR2 SVGEGT. The CDR3 sequence: CASAPVAETQYF. The CDR3 DNA follows: TGTGCCTCTGCCCCTGTGGCCGAGACCCAGTACTTC.

This clonotype was seen ten or more times. The genes are TRBV25-1 and TRBJ1-6, with TRBD1 matching over 11 bases. The germline V gene has CDR1 MGHDK and CDR2 SYGVNS. V dropped 2 bases and J dropped 7; count of bases not matched to a gene: 4. The CDR3 covers 16 residues. The CDR3 nucleotides read TGTGCCAGCAGTGAACACGGACAGGGGGCCAATTCACCCCTCCACTTT. Translating it yields CASSEHGQGANSPLHF.

This clonotype occurred many times. The V and J genes are TRBV5-4 and TRBJ1-1; no definite D call. Trimming removed 4 bases at V and 3 bases at J, with 16 bases between. The germline V gene encodes CDR1 SGHNT and CDR2 YYREEE (reference sequence). The length of the CDR3 is 15 residues. In nucleotides, the CDR3 is TGTGCCAGCAGCCCTAAGGACTACACCTACACTGAAGCTTTCTTT. Translating it yields CASSPKDYTYTEAFF.

On this clonotype: One base away lies a much larger clone, so this may be a sequencing read error. This chain links TRBV18 with TRBJ2-7; D is perhaps TRBD1 or TRBD2 (5 bases each). Germline loops: CDR1 KGHSH, CDR2 LQKENI. With 4 bases removed from V and 2 bases from J, the gap between germline ends came to 12 bases. This CDR3 region has 14 residues. The CDR3 here is CASSRGTSPYEQYF. CDR3 nucleotides: TGTGCCAGCTCACGGGGGACGAGCCCCTACGAGCAGTACTTC.

The table lists this clonotype with many counts. The chain employs TRBV18 and TRBJ2-7, with TRBD1 as a possible D gene (6 bases). The CDR3 has 13 amino acids. Trimming removed 6 bases at V and 7 bases at J, with 16 bases between. The germline V gene has CDR1 KGHSH and CDR2 LQKENI. In DNA form, the CDR3 reads TGTGCCAGCTCGCCAACAGGGACCGGAGAGCAGTACGTC. It yields the protein CASSPTGTGEQYV.

This clonotype was found a few times. J is TRBJ2-1 and V is TRBV4-3; the D is unclear. Germline loops: CDR1 LGHNA, CDR2 YSLEER. With 1 base removed from V and 0 bases from J, the gap between germline ends came to 10 bases. The CDR3 has 16 residues. The CDR3 loop reads CASSQGAPSSYNEQFF. CDR3 nucleotide sequence: TGCGCCAGCAGCCAAGGAGCACCCAGCTCCTACAATGAGCAGTTCTTC.

This clonotype was seen at least ten times. V gene TRBV6-6 combines with J gene TRBJ2-7; 8 bases are a match to TRBD2. Per the germline V gene, CDR1 is MNHNY and CDR2 is SVGAGI (reference sequence). Unmatched junction bases numbered 4, after V lost 3 bases and J lost 0 bases. The CDR3 consists of 15 residues. CDR3 sequence reads: CASSYLSGSSYEQYV. The CDR3 coding sequence is TGTGCCAGCAGTTATTTAAGCGGGAGCTCCTACGAGCAGTACGTC.

This rearrangement joins TRBV10-3 to TRBJ2-2, with 14 bases lining up with TRBD2. In germline, CDR1 is ENHRY, CDR2 SYGVKD. There are 17 residues in the CDR3. Germline trimming cut 8 bases from V and 6 bases from J; bases unmatched to any gene: 11. In nucleotides, the CDR3 is TGTGCCATCCCGCGGTACGGGACTAGCGGGAGTCCCGGGGAGCTGTTTTTT. This codes for CAIPRYGTSGSPGELFF.

By frequency in the sample, this clonotype is medium-sized. V is TRBV20-1 and J is TRBJ1-1; D might be TRBD1 (5 bases). The CDR3 contains 15 residues. The ends were cut back, 1 base at V and 0 bases at J, with 12 bases in the middle. Looked up from germline, CDR1 is DFQATT and CDR2 is SNEGSKA (reference sequence). The CDR3 reads CSARGGPNMNTEAFF. The CDR3 coding sequence is TGCAGTGCTAGAGGGGGCCCCAATATGAACACTGAAGCTTTCTTT.

V and J are TRBV7-2 and TRBJ2-2; D may be TRBD2 (5 bases). Trimming cost V 5 bases and J 5 bases, with 18 bases left between them. The CDR3 has 16 amino acids. Germline CDR1 and CDR2: SGHTA and FQGNSA. For the CDR3, the DNA is TGTGCCAGCAGCCTCGGTCCGGGGATTCGAACCGGGGAGCTGTTTTTT. It translates to CASSLGPGIRTGELFF.

At least ten counts were recorded for this clonotype. The chain employs TRBV18 and TRBJ2-7, with 12 positions matching TRBD2. The germline V gene encodes CDR1 KGHSH and CDR2 LQKENI. V was pared by 2 bases and J by 4 bases, with 6 bases of the junction left unmatched. This CDR3 comprises 16 residues. The CDR3 loop reads CASSPTTSGRGYEQYV. DNA of the CDR3: TGTGCCAGCTCACCAACGACTAGCGGGAGAGGGTACGAGCAGTACGTC.

This clonotype was counted ten times or more. The rearrangement joins TRBV6-2 or TRBV6-3 to TRBJ2-3; 10 bases are shared with TRBD2. Germline loops: CDR1 MNHEY, CDR2 SVGEGT. The length of the CDR3 is 13 residues. Unmatched junction bases numbered 3, after V lost 7 bases and J lost 5 bases. The CDR3 protein is CASKLAGVDTQYF. CDR3 bases: TGTGCCAGCAAGCTAGCGGGAGTAGATACGCAGTATTTT.

The chain carries TRBV28 and TRBJ2-7; weak D call: TRBD1 (5 bases). The CDR3 contains 14 residues. V gave up 4 bases and J gave up 4 bases, with 14 bases separating them. Per germline, CDR1 MDHEN and CDR2 SYDVKM. Here the CDR3 DNA reads TGTGCCAGCAGTTCAGACAGATCAAGGTACGAGCAGTACTTC. Protein product: CASSSDRSRYEQYF.

This clonotype was recorded many times. The genes are TRBV7-2 and TRBJ2-2; D might be TRBD1 or TRBD2, each matching 5 bases. This CDR3 spans 14 amino acids. V lost 3 bases, J lost 6 bases, and 11 bases lay in between. Germline CDR1 SGHTA, CDR2 FQGNSA. CDR3 DNA sequence: TGTGCCAGCAGCTTGGGACGAGGGGCCGGGGAGCTGTTTTTT. Translation: CASSLGRGAGELFF.

The table lists this clonotype with many counts. This rearrangement joins TRBV7-2 to TRBJ2-5; 9 positions match TRBD1. V was pared by 5 bases and J by 1 base, with 11 bases of the junction left unmatched. In germline, CDR1 is SGHTA, CDR2 FQGNSA. The CDR3 is 17 residues long. CDR3 sequence reads: CASSPQAGTGLQETQYF. CDR3 coding DNA: TGTGCCAGCAGCCCACAAGCCGGGACAGGGCTCCAAGAGACCCAGTACTTC.

The V and J genes are TRBV4-1 and TRBJ1-5; a weak D match, TRBD1 (6 bases). The CDR3 has 13 residues. Germline V gene sequence: CDR1 MGHRA, CDR2 YSYEKL. V was clipped by 2 bases and J by 6 bases, with 8 bases between them. The DNA of the CDR3 is TGCGCCAGCAGCCAAACAGGGACTCAGCCCCAGCATTTT. Amino acid sequence: CASSQTGTQPQHF.

This chain joins TRBV4-3 and TRBJ1-2, with TRBD1 as a possible D gene (5 bases). CDR1 and CDR2 from the germline V gene are LGHNA and YSLEER. The CDR3 covers 15 residues. The V end lost 0 bases, the J end lost 0 bases, and 8 bases lay between the germline ends. In DNA form, the CDR3 reads TGCGCCAGCAGCCAAGAGTTAGGGGCTAACTATGGCTACACCTTC. This translates into CASSQELGANYGYTF.

The table lists this clonotype with many counts. The genes are TRBV6-5 and TRBJ2-3; 9 nucleotides agree with TRBD2. CDR3 length equals 13 residues. The trim removed 8 bases at V and 4 bases at J, leaving 4 bases unmatched. Germline CDR1 is MNHEY and CDR2 is SVGAGI. The CDR3 loop is CASRAGGADTQYF. CDR3 bases: TGTGCCAGCCGGGCGGGAGGGGCAGATACGCAGTATTTT.

This clonotype was detected many times. The chain has TRBV6-5 and TRBJ2-7; TRBD1 matches 9 bases. The CDR3 contains 13 residues. The J segment lost 2 bases and the V segment lost 6 bases, leaving 2 bases of the junction unmatched. Germline V gene data show CDR1 as MNHEY and CDR2 as SVGAGI. Here the CDR3 reads CASRGQGTYEQYV. The CDR3, as DNA: TGTGCCAGCAGGGGACAGGGCACCTACGAGCAGTACGTC.